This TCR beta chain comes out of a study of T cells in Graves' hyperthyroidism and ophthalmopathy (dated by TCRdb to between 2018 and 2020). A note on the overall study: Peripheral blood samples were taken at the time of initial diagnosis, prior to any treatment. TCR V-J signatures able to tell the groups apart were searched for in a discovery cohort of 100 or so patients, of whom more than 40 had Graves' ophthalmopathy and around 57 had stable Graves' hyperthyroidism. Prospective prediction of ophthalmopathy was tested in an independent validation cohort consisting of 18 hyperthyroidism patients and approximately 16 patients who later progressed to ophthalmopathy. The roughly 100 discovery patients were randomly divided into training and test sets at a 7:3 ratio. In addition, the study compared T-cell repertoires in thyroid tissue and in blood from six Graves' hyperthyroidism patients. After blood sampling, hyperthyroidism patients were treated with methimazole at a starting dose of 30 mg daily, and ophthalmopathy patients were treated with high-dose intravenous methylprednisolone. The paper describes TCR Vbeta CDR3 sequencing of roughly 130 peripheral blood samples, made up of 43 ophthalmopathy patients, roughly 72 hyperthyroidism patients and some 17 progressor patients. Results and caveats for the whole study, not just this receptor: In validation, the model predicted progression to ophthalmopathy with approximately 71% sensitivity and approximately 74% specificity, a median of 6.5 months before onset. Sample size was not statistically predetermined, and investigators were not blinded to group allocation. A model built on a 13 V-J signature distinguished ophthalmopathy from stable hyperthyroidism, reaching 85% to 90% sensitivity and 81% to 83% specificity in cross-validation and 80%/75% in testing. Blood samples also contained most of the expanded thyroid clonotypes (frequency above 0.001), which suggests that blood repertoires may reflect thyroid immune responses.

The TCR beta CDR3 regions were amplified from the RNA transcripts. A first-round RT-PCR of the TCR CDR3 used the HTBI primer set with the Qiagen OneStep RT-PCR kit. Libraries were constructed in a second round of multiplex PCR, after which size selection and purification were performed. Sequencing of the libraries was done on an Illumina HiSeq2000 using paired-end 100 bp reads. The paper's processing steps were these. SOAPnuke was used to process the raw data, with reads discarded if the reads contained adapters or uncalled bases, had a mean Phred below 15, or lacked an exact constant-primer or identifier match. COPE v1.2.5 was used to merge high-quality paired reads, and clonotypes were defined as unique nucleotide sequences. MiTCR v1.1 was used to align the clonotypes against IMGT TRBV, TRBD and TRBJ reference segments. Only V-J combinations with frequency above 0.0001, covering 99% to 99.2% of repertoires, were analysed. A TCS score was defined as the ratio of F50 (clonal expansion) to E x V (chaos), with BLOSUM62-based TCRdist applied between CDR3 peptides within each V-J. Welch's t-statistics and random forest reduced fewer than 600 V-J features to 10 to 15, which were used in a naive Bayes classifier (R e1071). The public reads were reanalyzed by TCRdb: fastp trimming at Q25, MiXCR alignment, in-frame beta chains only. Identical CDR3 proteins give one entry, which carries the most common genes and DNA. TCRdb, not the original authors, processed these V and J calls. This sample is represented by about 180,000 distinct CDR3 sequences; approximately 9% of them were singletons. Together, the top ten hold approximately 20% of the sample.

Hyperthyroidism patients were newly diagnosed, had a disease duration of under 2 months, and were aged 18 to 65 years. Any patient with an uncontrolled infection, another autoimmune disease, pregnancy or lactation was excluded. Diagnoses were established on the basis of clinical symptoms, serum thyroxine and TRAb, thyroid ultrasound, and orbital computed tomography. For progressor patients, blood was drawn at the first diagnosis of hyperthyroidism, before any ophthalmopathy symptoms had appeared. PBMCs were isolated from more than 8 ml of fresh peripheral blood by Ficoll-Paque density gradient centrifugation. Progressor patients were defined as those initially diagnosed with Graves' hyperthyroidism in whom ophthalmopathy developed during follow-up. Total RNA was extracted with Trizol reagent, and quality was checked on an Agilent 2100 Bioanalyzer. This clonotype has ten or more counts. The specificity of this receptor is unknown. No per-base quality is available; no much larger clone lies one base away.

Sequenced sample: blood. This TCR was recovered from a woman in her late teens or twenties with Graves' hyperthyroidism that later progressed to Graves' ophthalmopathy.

The CDR3 loop reads CASSRSSIDNSPLHF. The DNA sequence is as follows: TGTGCCAGCAGTAGGAGCAGTATTGATAATTCACCCCTCCACTTT. This receptor chain uses TRBV6-1 and TRBJ1-6, with no D gene named confidently. CDR1 and CDR2, looked up from the germline V gene, are MNHNS and SASEGT. Counted from cysteine to phenylalanine, this CDR3 has 15 amino acids. The read is trimmed to its CDR3 DNA, 45 bases read in frame from base 1. At the junction V is shortened by 5 bases and J by 5 bases, with 13 bases in between.